Shown below are 32 T cell receptor beta chains from a single sample sequenced in a study of cytotoxic CD8 clonotypes in ibrutinib-treated CLL. Sequencing used immunoSEQ multiplex PCR; TCRdb keeps in-frame clones, though not all of them. The table has fewer than 400,000 clones, over 55% seen once; the top ten hold just under 6.5%. The starting material was PBMCs, obtained after 36 months of ibrutinib treatment. All receptors come from a human donor with chronic lymphocytic leukemia.

This chain connects TRBV7-2 to TRBJ1-5; D is possibly TRBD1 (5 bases). The V gene's germline CDR1 is SGHTA and CDR2 FQGNSA. V was cut by 5 bases and J by 3 bases, with 14 bases left in between. This CDR3 spans 15 amino acids. The CDR3 is CASSARAGHNQPQHF. The CDR3 DNA reads as TGTGCCAGCAGCGCACGTGCAGGGCACAATCAGCCCCAGCATTTT.

This clone appeared a few times. The junction differs from germline at one of its ends, possibly a read error. The chain recombines TRBV4-1 with TRBJ1-2; TRBD1 agrees at 9 bases. This CDR3 spans 15 amino acids. Per the germline V gene, CDR1 is MGHRA and CDR2 is YSYEKL. As DNA, the CDR3 is TGCGCCAGCAGCCACCACCCGGGACAGGGCTATGACTACACCTTC. Translation gives CASSHHPGQGYDYTF.

The chain uses TRBV5-1 and TRBJ2-1, with TRBD2 identical over 16 bases. CDR1 and CDR2 from the germline V gene are SGHRS and YFSETQ. V lost 0 bases, J lost 15 bases, and 6 bases stayed unmatched. The CDR3 loop spans 15 amino acids. The CDR3 reads CASSLEGTSGRAPFF. For the CDR3, the DNA is TGCGCCAGCAGCTTGGAGGGGACTAGCGGGAGGGCACCGTTCTTC.

V usage is TRBV11-1 and J usage is TRBJ1-1; tentative D call: TRBD1 (6 bases). Per the germline V gene, CDR1 is SGHAT and CDR2 is FQDESV (reference sequence). CDR3 length equals 15 residues. V lost 5 bases, J lost 4 bases, and 17 bases lay in between. As DNA, the CDR3 is TGTGCCAGCAGCCCCATCAGGGGTTGGGTCACTGAAGCTTTCTTT. It codes for CASSPIRGWVTEAFF.

The chain combines TRBV28 with TRBJ1-1, with 8 bases matching TRBD1. The V segment lost 2 bases and the J segment 8 bases; nucleotides outside the gene matches: 4. Looked up from germline, CDR1 is MDHEN and CDR2 is SYDVKM. The CDR3 spans 13 residues. CDR3 sequence: CASSLGTGAEAFF. The CDR3 bases are TGTGCCAGCAGTTTAGGGACAGGCGCCGAAGCTTTCTTT.

In this sample, this clone turned up a few times. The chain recombines TRBV29-1 with TRBJ2-7, with D possibly being TRBD1 (6 bases). The germline gives CDR1 SQVTM, CDR2 ANQGSEA. This CDR3 has 14 residues. V lost 4 bases and J 6 bases, leaving 19 bases between the germline ends. The CDR3 reads CSVVGQNFRSEQYF. In DNA form, the CDR3 reads TGCAGCGTTGTAGGACAGAACTTCAGGAGCGAGCAGTACTTC.

This clone was seen once. V is TRBV7-2 and J is TRBJ1-3; the D is unclear. Germline CDR1 reads SGHTA; CDR2 reads FQGNSA. The V and J ends lost 1 base and 1 base respectively, with 11 bases between them. This CDR3 is 16 amino acids long. DNA for the CDR3: TGTGCCAGCAGCTTAGGTGGGGTTTCGTCTGGAAACACCATATATTTT. Translated, it gives CASSLGGVSSGNTIYF.

J is TRBJ2-5 and V is TRBV7-6; 10 nucleotides agree with TRBD2. Per the germline V gene, CDR1 is SGHVS and CDR2 is FNYEAQ. With V trimmed by 1 base and J by 5 bases, 4 bases remained unmatched. The CDR3 has 15 amino acids. The CDR3 sequence: CASSLEAGGPETQYF. The CDR3 nucleotides read TGTGCCAGCAGCTTAGAAGCGGGAGGGCCGGAGACCCAGTACTTC.

The chain is built from TRBV7-8 and TRBJ2-7, with 9 nucleotides matching TRBD2. V shed 5 bases and J 2 bases; nucleotides not matched to a gene: 10. In germline, CDR1 is SGHVS, CDR2 FQNEAQ. This CDR3 comprises 16 residues. CDR3 in amino acids: CASSALAGGAPYEQYF. For the CDR3, the DNA is TGTGCCAGCAGCGCGCTCGCGGGGGGGGCTCCCTACGAGCAGTACTTC.

The chain links TRBV11-2 to TRBJ2-7; no reliable D call. V was clipped by 3 bases and J by 0 bases, with 9 bases between them. The CDR3 extends over 14 amino acids. The germline V gene encodes CDR1 SGHAT and CDR2 FQNNGV. CDR3 amino acids: CASSFARFSYEQYF. As DNA, the CDR3 is TGTGCCAGCAGCTTCGCCAGGTTCTCCTACGAGCAGTACTTC.

V and J are TRBV11-1 and TRBJ1-2; 7 nucleotides align to TRBD1. The CDR3 has 13 residues. Trimming removed 8 bases from V and 3 bases from J; junction bases left unmatched: 6. Per the germline V gene, CDR1 is SGHAT and CDR2 is FQDESV (reference sequence). The chain's CDR3 is CASHRGLDYGYTF. As DNA, the CDR3 is TGTGCCAGCCACAGGGGCCTTGACTATGGCTACACCTTC. Full variable domain (missing parts from reference TRBV11-1 and TRBJ1-2): EAEVAQSPRYKITEKSQAVAFWCDPISGHATLYWYRQILGQGPELLVQFQDESVVDDSQLPKDRFSAERLKGVDSTLKIQPAELGDSAMYLCASHRGLDYGYTFGSGTRLTVV.

The rearrangement uses TRBV5-6 and TRBJ2-3; tentatively, D is TRBD2 (6 bases). Germline CDR1 is SGHDT and CDR2 is YYEEEE. This CDR3 has 14 amino acids. The V end lost 6 bases, the J end lost 3 bases, and 14 bases lay between the germline ends. In DNA, the CDR3 is TGTGCCAGCACCCGGGTGGGGACTACAGATACGCAGTATTTT. Protein sequence: CASTRVGTTDTQYF.

This chain joins TRBV5-1 and TRBJ2-2; 8 positions match TRBD1. J lost 5 bases, V lost 0 bases, and 0 bases had no gene match. This CDR3 is 14 amino acids long. Per germline, CDR1 SGHRS and CDR2 YFSETQ. CDR3 DNA: TGCGCCAGCAGCTTGGGACAGGGGACCGGGGAGCTGTTTTTT. Encoded protein: CASSLGQGTGELFF.

This clone has just a few counts. The chain couples TRBV29-1 to TRBJ1-1; unclear D gene. This CDR3 is built from 15 residues. The V and J ends lost 6 bases and 0 bases respectively, with 17 bases between them. Germline V CDR1 and CDR2: SQVTM, ANQGSEA. The CDR3 DNA is TGCAGCGTCGCCCTCCGGGTAGCAGTGAACACTGAAGCTTTCTTT. Amino acid sequence: CSVALRVAVNTEAFF. Based on the CDR3 plus reference TRBV29-1 and TRBJ1-1, the full variable domain is SAVISQKPSRDICQRGTSLTIQCQVDSQVTMMFWYRQQPGQSLTLIATANQGSEATYESGFVIDKFPISRPNLTFSTLTVSNMSPEDSSIYLCSVALRVAVNTEAFFGQGTRLTVV.

DNA for the CDR3: TGTGCCAGTCGTACTTCCGGGGGCCAAGAGACCCAGTACTTC. Residues: CASRTSGGQETQYF. The chain recombines TRBV2 with TRBJ2-5; TRBD2 is a possible D gene (6 bases). V dropped 9 bases and J dropped 1 base, with 15 bases sitting between them. The CDR3 is 14 residues long. Per germline, CDR1 SNHLY and CDR2 FYNNEI.

The rearrangement uses TRBV28 and TRBJ2-7; 8 nucleotides align to TRBD1. The CDR3 runs to 18 residues. Trimming at V came to 4 bases and at J to 4 bases, leaving 18 bases not matched to a gene. CDR1 and CDR2 from the germline V gene are MDHEN and SYDVKM. This CDR3 is CASSSRLQDRGGSYEQYF. Written as DNA, the CDR3 is TGTGCCAGCAGTTCCCGCCTACAAGACAGGGGCGGCAGTTACGAGCAGTACTTC.

This chain uses TRBV25-1 with TRBJ2-1; possible D gene TRBD1, 6 bases. The CDR3 spans 13 residues. The ends were cut back, 5 bases at V and 5 bases at J, with 10 bases in the middle. The germline V gene encodes CDR1 MGHDK and CDR2 SYGVNS. CDR3 in amino acids: CASSTGQDNEQFF. CDR3 coding DNA: TGTGCCAGCAGTACAGGGCAAGACAATGAGCAGTTCTTC.

The chain couples TRBV7-9 to TRBJ1-1; D is undetermined. Germline assignment: CDR1 SEHNR and CDR2 FQNEAQ (reference sequence). The CDR3 consists of 13 residues. Trimming removed 6 bases at V and 4 bases at J, with 12 bases between. The CDR3 sequence: CASRLEPSTEAFF. In DNA, the CDR3 is TGTGCCAGCAGGCTAGAGCCCAGCACTGAAGCTTTCTTT. Based on the CDR3 plus reference TRBV7-9 and TRBJ1-1, the full variable domain is DTGVSQNPRHKITKRGQNVTFRCDPISEHNRLYWYRQTLGQGPEFLTYFQNEAQLEKSRLLSDRFSAERPKGSFSTLEIQRTEQGDSAMYLCASRLEPSTEAFFGQGTRLTVV.

This clone was counted between two and nine times. Additional DNA sequences in this sample encode the identical CDR3. The chain has TRBV27 and TRBJ1-2, with 10 positions matching TRBD1. V dropped 7 bases and J dropped 5; count of bases not matched to a gene: 4. CDR3 length: 13 amino acids. Germline values: CDR1 MNHEY, CDR2 SMNVEV (reference sequence). CDR3 sequence reads: CASTGQGGYGYTF. The CDR3 region has the DNA TGTGCCAGCACCGGACAGGGGGGATATGGCTACACCTTC.

The gene calls are TRBV9 and TRBJ2-7, with 7 bases aligning to TRBD1. The germline CDR1 and CDR2 sequences are SGDLS and YYNGEE. J gave up 1 base and V 4 bases, and 5 bases lay outside the gene matches. This CDR3 comprises 14 residues. The CDR3 DNA is TGTGCCAGCAGCTTACGACAGGGATCCTACGAGCAGTACTTC. Its translation is CASSLRQGSYEQYF.

The chain links TRBV18 to TRBJ2-5, with 9 positions matching TRBD1. CDR1 and CDR2 from the germline V gene are KGHSH and LQKENI. The CDR3 sequence is 17 residues long. V shed 4 bases, J shed 4 bases, and the junction held 13 bases outside the gene matches. This chain's CDR3 is CASSLTGTGLRGETQYF. The CDR3 nucleotides are TGTGCCAGCTCACTCACCGGGACAGGGTTGAGGGGAGAGACCCAGTACTTC.

This chain joins TRBV10-3 and TRBJ2-7; 9 bases are a match to TRBD1. This CDR3 comprises 13 residues. The germline CDR1 and CDR2 sequences are ENHRY and SYGVKD. J lost 7 bases, V lost 6 bases, and 7 bases had no gene match. The chain's CDR3 is CAISSDRGGEQYF. The CDR3 DNA is TGTGCCATCAGCTCGGACAGGGGAGGGGAGCAGTACTTC.

The CDR3: CASSDSQNYYNEQFF. The CDR3 DNA reads TGTGCCAGCAGTGATAGCCAGAATTACTACAATGAGCAGTTCTTC. The V and J genes are TRBV2 and TRBJ2-1; no reliable D call. Germline CDR1 is SNHLY and CDR2 is FYNNEI. The length of the CDR3 is 15 residues. V was trimmed by 3 bases and J by 3 bases, leaving 12 bases between them. Using reference TRBV2 and TRBJ2-1 for the parts outside the CDR3, the full variable domain is EPEVTQTPSHQVTQMGQEVILRCVPISNHLYFYWYRQILGQKVEFLVSFYNNEISEKSEIFDDQFSVERPDGSNFTLKIRSTKLEDSAMYFCASSDSQNYYNEQFFGPGTRLTVL.

This sequence joins TRBV4-1 and TRBJ2-1; 9 bases match TRBD1. Germline V gives CDR1 MGHRA, CDR2 YSYEKL. This CDR3 region has 15 residues. J gave up 8 bases and V 8 bases, and 13 bases lay outside the gene matches. CDR3 bases: TGCGCCAGCCAGACCTTCGTGGGACAGGGCTATGAGCAGTTCTTC. Its translation: CASQTFVGQGYEQFF.

CDR3 coding DNA: TGTGCCAGTTCCTTCACTAGGGACAGGGGGGAGCAGTACTTC. This sequence encodes CASSFTRDRGEQYF. The rearrangement joins TRBV19 to TRBJ2-7; TRBD1 aligns across 11 bases. Per germline, CDR1 LNHDA and CDR2 SQIVND (reference sequence). The CDR3 consists of 14 residues. The J segment lost 7 bases and the V segment lost 8 bases, leaving 10 bases of the junction unmatched.

This sequence joins TRBV4-1 and TRBJ1-6, with D tentatively TRBD1 (5 bases). This CDR3 is built from 17 residues. CDR1 is MGHRA, CDR2 YSYEKL, per germline. V shed 0 bases and J shed 9 bases, with 18 bases lying between them. CDR3: CASSQEWTPNGRSPLHF. The CDR3 bases are TGCGCCAGCAGCCAAGAGTGGACACCGAATGGTCGTTCACCCCTCCACTTT.

The chain couples TRBV25-1 to TRBJ2-7, with TRBD2 as a possible D gene (5 bases). Germline CDR1 reads MGHDK; CDR2 reads SYGVNS. The CDR3 covers 15 residues. V was trimmed by 6 bases and J by 6 bases, leaving 21 bases between them. In DNA form, the CDR3 reads TGTGCCAGCAGGACGGCGGGCGCAGGCTCTGGCGAGCAGTACTTC. Translated: CASRTAGAGSGEQYF.

This clone was recorded a few times. The chain employs TRBV5-1 and TRBJ1-1; D is ambiguous. Germline loops: CDR1 SGHRS, CDR2 YFSETQ. The CDR3 has 14 residues. V gave up 0 bases and J gave up 11 bases, with 17 bases separating them. The CDR3 reads CASSLEGPGLDAFF. CDR3 bases: TGCGCCAGCAGCTTGGAGGGTCCGGGTCTCGATGCTTTCTTT.

This chain connects TRBV7-9 to TRBJ2-5, with 7 bases matching TRBD1. The germline V gene encodes CDR1 SEHNR and CDR2 FQNEAQ (reference sequence). The CDR3 runs to 14 residues. V lost 1 base to trimming and J lost 5 bases; unmatched junction nucleotides: 4. The CDR3 loop reads CASSLGNRGETQYF. In DNA, the CDR3 is TGTGCCAGCAGCTTAGGGAACAGGGGTGAGACCCAGTACTTC.

V gene TRBV4-1 combines with J gene TRBJ2-1; 7 positions agree with TRBD2. The CDR3 has 19 amino acids. The germline V gene encodes CDR1 MGHRA and CDR2 YSYEKL. V dropped 0 bases and J dropped 0; count of bases not matched to a gene: 11. The CDR3 sequence: CASSQEGSGFRRSYNEQFF. CDR3 coding DNA: TGCGCCAGCAGCCAAGAGGGTAGCGGGTTCCGACGCTCCTACAATGAGCAGTTCTTC.

The chain joins TRBV5-1 to TRBJ2-7; a possible D gene is TRBD1 (6 bases). This CDR3 is 15 amino acids long. Germline V gene sequence: CDR1 SGHRS, CDR2 YFSETQ. V lost 0 bases, J lost 6 bases, and 16 bases lay in between. CDR3 sequence reads: CASSLGPDSASEQYF. The CDR3 DNA reads TGCGCCAGCAGCTTGGGACCGGACAGCGCCTCCGAGCAGTACTTC.

The sample holds one count of this clone. The chain couples TRBV10-1 to TRBJ2-4; 14 positions match TRBD2. The V gene end was trimmed by 8 bases and the J gene end by 12 bases; junction bases not matched to a gene: 6. This CDR3 has 13 residues. Germline V gene lookup returns CDR1 WNHNN and CDR2 SYGVQD (reference sequence). The CDR3 is CASGLAGGFPQYF. DNA of the CDR3: TGCGCCAGCGGACTAGCGGGGGGATTTCCTCAGTACTTC.